The 7 T cell receptor beta chains reported below all come from one sample, sequenced in a study of T cell changes during pregnancy in multiple sclerosis (dated by TCRdb to the late 2010s). Library preparation used the immunoSEQ multiplex PCR assay. TCRdb's version of the immuneACCESS table is confined to in-frame rearrangements and falls short of the full clone set. An unresolved V gene accounts for under half of the shortfall where checked; the remainder is of unknown origin. The sample records 40,000 or so clones, 70% to 90% of which are singletons. The ten biggest clones cover approximately 0.6% of the sample. Specimen: CD4+ T cells from peripheral blood mononuclear cells, collected before pregnancy. The source of these receptors is a female donor with multiple sclerosis, enrolled in a pregnancy study.

The chain employs TRBV5-6 and TRBJ2-5; D unclear. This CDR3 is 11 amino acids long. Trimming pared 2 bases from V and 5 bases from J, leaving 4 bases between. Germline V gene lookup returns CDR1 SGHDT and CDR2 YYEEEE. In DNA form, the CDR3 reads TGTGCCAGCAGCTTCCTTGAGACCCAGTACTTC. It yields the protein CASSFLETQYF.

The chain joins TRBV4-1 to TRBJ2-1, with D tentatively TRBD2 (6 bases). The CDR3 length is 15 residues. Germline V gene sequence: CDR1 MGHRA, CDR2 YSYEKL. V lost 2 bases, J lost 6 bases, and 14 bases lay in between. The CDR3 loop is CASSQYRGTPNEQFF. The CDR3 DNA reads TGCGCCAGCAGCCAATATCGGGGGACTCCCAATGAGCAGTTCTTC.

The rearrangement uses TRBV29-1 and TRBJ2-1, with TRBD1 identical over 8 bases. V lost 5 bases, J lost 6 bases, and 9 bases stayed unmatched. The CDR3 contains 14 residues. Germline-derived CDR1 and CDR2 are SQVTM and ANQGSEA. DNA for the CDR3: TGCAGCGTTCTGGGGACAGGTTCGGCCAATGAGCAGTTCTTC. It encodes CSVLGTGSANEQFF.

V usage is TRBV5-1 and J usage is TRBJ1-1; TRBD1 agrees at 8 bases. The CDR3 runs to 14 residues. With V trimmed by 2 bases and J by 5 bases, 5 bases remained unmatched. Germline CDR1 reads SGHRS; CDR2 reads YFSETQ. The CDR3 protein is CASSFAGGRTEAFF. The CDR3, as DNA: TGCGCCAGCAGCTTTGCAGGGGGCAGGACTGAAGCTTTCTTT.

V is TRBV4-3 and J is TRBJ1-4, with D perhaps matching TRBD1 (6 bases). The germline gives CDR1 LGHNA, CDR2 YSLEER. The CDR3 totals 17 residues. Trimming removed 2 bases at V and 3 bases at J, with 16 bases between. CDR3 DNA: TGCGCCAGCAGCCAACACGGGGGGGGCGCCCCTAATGAAAAACTGTTTTTT. It yields the protein CASSQHGGGAPNEKLFF.

V gene TRBV5-1 combines with J gene TRBJ1-6; 7 bases line up with TRBD1. From germline, CDR1 is SGHRS and CDR2 YFSETQ. V dropped 4 bases and J dropped 6; count of bases not matched to a gene: 7. This CDR3 is built from 15 residues. The CDR3 reads CASSEEGQRNSPLHF. The CDR3 DNA reads as TGCGCCAGCAGCGAGGAGGGACAGCGTAATTCACCCCTCCACTTT. The full variable domain, in which reference TRBV5-1 and TRBJ1-6 provide the parts outside the CDR3, is KAGVTQTPRYLIKTRGQQVTLSCSPISGHRSVSWYQQTPGQGLQFLFEYFSETQRNKGNFPGRFSGRQFSNSRSEMNVSTLELGDSALYLCASSEEGQRNSPLHFGNGTRLTVT.

This clone was recorded once. The gene calls are TRBV5-1 and TRBJ2-2; tentatively, D is TRBD2 (5 bases). CDR3 size: 14 residues. Germline assignment: CDR1 SGHRS and CDR2 YFSETQ. The germline V and J ends were trimmed by 0 bases and 7 bases, with 10 bases remaining between them. Written as DNA, the CDR3 is TGCGCCAGCAGCTTGGATGGGCGGGTCGGGGAGCTGTTTTTT. Its translation is CASSLDGRVGELFF.